A single T cell receptor beta chain is shown here with its context. Residents of about two dozen US areas, aged roughly 18 to 95 years, made up the participants. This entry comes from a study of blood T cell repertoires in COVID-19. Libraries were prepared by immunoSEQ multiplex PCR; TCRdb keeps only in-frame clonotypes and omits some of them. The sample has a few hundred thousand clones; 85% to 90% are singletons. The CDR3 is made up of 14 amino acids. The junction had 5 bases not matched to a gene; V was cut back by 7 bases and J by 4 bases. The germline CDR1 and CDR2 sequences are ENHRY and SYGVKD.

This clonotype was sampled from a woman aged 30 to 39 who had recovered from COVID-19. V usage is TRBV10-3 and J usage is TRBJ2-1; 9 positions match TRBD2. Material for sequencing was PBMCs or T cells enriched from blood (not recorded which). The CDR3 nucleotides read TGTGCCATCATTGCGGGGGGGGTTTACAATGAGCAGTTCTTC. Encoded protein: CAIIAGGVYNEQFF.